This entry lists 32 T cell receptor beta chains sequenced from one sample in a study of blood T cell repertoires in COVID-19. Clones were sequenced by immunoSEQ multiplex PCR, and TCRdb holds only the in-frame ones, with some missing. The sample holds fewer than 150,000 clones; roughly 88% are singletons and the top ten take 25% to 30%. Sequencing was carried out using peripheral blood. The receptors stem from a human donor in a cohort sampled during active COVID-19.

The chain joins TRBV29-1 to TRBJ2-3; 7 bases match TRBD2. The V gene end was trimmed by 6 bases and the J gene end by 1 base; junction bases not matched to a gene: 7. The CDR3 covers 14 residues. In germline, CDR1 is SQVTM, CDR2 ANQGSEA. CDR3 amino acids: CSVCLAARTDTQYF. The CDR3 coding sequence is TGCAGCGTCTGTCTAGCGGCTCGCACAGATACGCAGTATTTT.

The rearrangement uses TRBV5-4 and TRBJ1-3; D ambiguous. Germline lookup yields CDR1 SGHNT and CDR2 YYREEE (reference sequence). Trimming took 2 bases from V and 0 from J, leaving 6 bases between them. The CDR3 totals 14 residues. The CDR3 sequence: CASSFGLSGNTIYF. The CDR3 DNA reads TGTGCCAGCAGCTTTGGACTCTCTGGAAACACCATATATTTT. The complete variable domain, with remaining parts taken from reference TRBV5-4 and TRBJ1-3, reads ETGVTQSPTHLIKTRGQQVTLRCSSQSGHNTVSWYQQALGQGPQFIFQYYREEENGRGNFPPRFSGLQFPNYSSELNVNALELDDSALYLCASSFGLSGNTIYFGEGSWLTVV.

The J gene is TRBJ2-3, the V gene TRBV20-1; TRBD2 matches 12 bases. The CDR3 is 15 residues long. The germline gives CDR1 DFQATT, CDR2 SNEGSKA (reference sequence). V shed 3 bases and J 4 bases; nucleotides not matched to a gene: 5. The CDR3 coding sequence is TGCAGTGCTAGTCGAGCTAGCGGGGGGGCAGATACGCAGTATTTT. Encoded protein: CSASRASGGADTQYF.

This clone came up once. The V gene is TRBV27, the J gene TRBJ1-1; 10 positions agree with TRBD1. V shed 6 bases, J shed 4 bases, and the junction held 5 bases outside the gene matches. The CDR3 contains 14 residues. CDR1 and CDR2 from the germline V gene are MNHEY and SMNVEV (reference sequence). The CDR3 DNA follows: TGTGCCAGCAGGCCTTGGACAGGGGGCACTGAAGCTTTCTTT. Protein sequence: CASRPWTGGTEAFF.

This chain connects TRBV7-9 to TRBJ2-5; D might be TRBD1 (5 bases). Germline assignment: CDR1 SEHNR and CDR2 FQNEAQ (reference sequence). The CDR3 extends over 14 amino acids. V was pared by 5 bases and J by 2 bases, with 12 bases between. This CDR3 is CASSQSRVQETQYF. The CDR3 DNA reads TGTGCCAGCAGCCAGAGCAGGGTGCAAGAGACCCAGTACTTC. The whole variable domain, remainder taken from reference TRBV7-9 and TRBJ2-5, is DTGVSQNPRHKITKRGQNVTFRCDPISEHNRLYWYRQTLGQGPEFLTYFQNEAQLEKSRLLSDRFSAERPKGSFSTLEIQRTEQGDSAMYLCASSQSRVQETQYFGPGTRLLVL.

The chain joins TRBV7-9 to TRBJ1-2, with no clear D. Trimming shortened V by 5 bases and J by 3 bases, and 13 bases separated the two germline ends. The CDR3 is 14 amino acids. Germline V gives CDR1 SEHNR, CDR2 FQNEAQ (reference sequence). CDR3 residues: CASSPELVDYGYTF. The CDR3 DNA sequence: TGTGCCAGCAGCCCCGAGCTGGTTGACTATGGCTACACCTTC.

The J gene is TRBJ2-3, the V gene TRBV5-5; 12 nucleotides align to TRBD2. With V trimmed by 5 bases and J by 4 bases, 5 bases remained unmatched. The CDR3 contains 15 residues. Germline assignment: CDR1 SGHKS and CDR2 YYEKEE (reference sequence). CDR3 protein: CASRKGLAGPDTQYF. In nucleotides, the CDR3 is TGTGCCAGCAGAAAAGGACTAGCGGGACCAGATACGCAGTATTTT.

This clone appeared many times. The J gene is TRBJ2-1, the V gene TRBV11-2; TRBD2 aligns across 8 bases. From germline, CDR1 is SGHAT and CDR2 FQNNGV. V was pared by 5 bases and J by 3 bases, with 6 bases of the junction left unmatched. The CDR3 consists of 15 residues. As DNA, the CDR3 is TGTGCCAGCAGCCCGACTAGCGAGAACTACAATGAGCAGTTCTTC. Protein: CASSPTSENYNEQFF.

The chain joins TRBV4-2 to TRBJ1-4, with TRBD1 matching over 7 bases. The length of the CDR3 is 17 residues. Germline lookup yields CDR1 LGHNA and CDR2 YNFKEQ. V gave up 2 bases and J gave up 7 bases; unmatched junction bases: 13. The CDR3 here is CASSQSSRGFGGEKLFF. DNA for the CDR3: TGTGCCAGCAGCCAATCCTCCAGGGGGTTCGGGGGTGAAAAACTGTTTTTT.

The genes are TRBV4-3 and TRBJ2-6, with D possibly being TRBD1 (6 bases). The germline V and J ends were trimmed by 0 bases and 2 bases, with 11 bases remaining between them. Germline loops: CDR1 LGHNA, CDR2 YSLEER. This CDR3 has 17 residues. CDR3 loop: CASSQDGNRAGANVLTF. The CDR3 nucleotides are TGCGCCAGCAGCCAAGATGGGAACAGGGCTGGGGCCAACGTCCTGACTTTC.

This chain connects TRBV4-3 to TRBJ2-3; D unresolved. This CDR3 is 14 amino acids long. Germline CDR1 reads LGHNA; CDR2 reads YSLEER. The germline V and J ends were trimmed by 1 base and 7 bases, with 12 bases remaining between them. CDR3 nucleotide sequence: TGCGCCAGCAGCCAAGCCCCCGACTCTTATACGCAGTATTTT. This codes for CASSQAPDSYTQYF.

The sample holds one count of this clone. The chain uses TRBV25-1 and TRBJ1-4; D uncertain. V shed 1 base and J shed 8 bases, with 8 bases lying between them. CDR1 is MGHDK, CDR2 SYGVNS, per germline. There are 13 residues in the CDR3. The chain's CDR3 is CASSESGFEKLFF. In nucleotides, the CDR3 is TGTGCCAGCAGTGAATCGGGTTTCGAAAAACTGTTTTTT.

J is TRBJ1-6 and V is TRBV7-4, with 7 nucleotides matching TRBD1. Germline loops: CDR1 SGHVT, CDR2 SQSDAQ. CDR3 length equals 15 residues. V was pared by 3 bases and J by 8 bases, with 7 bases of the junction left unmatched. The CDR3 DNA reads TGTGCCAGCAGCTTCCTGGACAGGTTGGATTCACCCCTCCACTTT. The encoded protein is CASSFLDRLDSPLHF.

The chain carries TRBV5-1 and TRBJ1-2; TRBD1 agrees at 7 bases. The CDR3 is 14 amino acids. After removal of 1 base from V and 3 bases from J, the junction contained 3 bases not matched to a gene. Germline CDR1 and CDR2: SGHRS and YFSETQ. CDR3 amino acids: CASSLTGDDYGYTF. The DNA for the CDR3 is TGCGCCAGCAGCTTGACAGGGGACGACTATGGCTACACCTTC.

Only one count was recorded for this clone. The chain links TRBV5-4 to TRBJ2-3; 12 bases map to TRBD2. Germline V gene sequence: CDR1 SGHNT, CDR2 YYREEE (reference sequence). The V gene end was trimmed by 1 base and the J gene end by 2 bases; junction bases not matched to a gene: 8. The CDR3 runs to 18 residues. CDR3 protein: CASSLSSLAGGFTDTQYF. DNA of the CDR3: TGTGCCAGCAGCTTGTCATCGCTAGCGGGGGGGTTCACAGATACGCAGTATTTT.

The chain has TRBV10-2 and TRBJ2-3; a possible D gene is TRBD2 (6 bases). The V end lost 3 bases, the J end lost 2 bases, and 15 bases lay between the germline ends. The CDR3 is 16 amino acids. Per germline, CDR1 WSHSY and CDR2 SAAADI. CDR3 coding DNA: TGCGCCAGCAGTGATCAGGGAGGTGGAAACACAGATACGCAGTATTTT. Protein: CASSDQGGGNTDTQYF.

The chain links TRBV19 to TRBJ1-5; 11 bases are shared with TRBD1. Trimming removed 7 bases from V and 5 bases from J; junction bases left unmatched: 4. The CDR3 runs 14 residues. Germline values: CDR1 LNHDA, CDR2 SQIVND (reference sequence). The CDR3 sequence: CASMDRGLDQPQHF. The CDR3 DNA follows: TGTGCCAGTATGGACAGGGGGCTAGATCAGCCCCAGCATTTT.

The chain uses TRBV20-1 and TRBJ1-6; possibly TRBD1 for D (6 bases). The CDR3 covers 14 residues. Trimming took off 3 bases at V and 5 bases at J, with 11 bases between the two ends. The germline CDR1 and CDR2 sequences are DFQATT and SNEGSKA (reference sequence). Here the CDR3 reads CSASSGVDNSPLHF. The DNA for the CDR3 is TGCAGTGCTAGTTCAGGGGTGGATAATTCACCCCTCCACTTT.

The chain is built from TRBV2 and TRBJ2-5; TRBD2 matches 7 bases. Germline-derived CDR1 and CDR2 are SNHLY and FYNNEI. This CDR3 spans 14 amino acids. V lost 5 bases and J lost 5; bases outside the gene matches: 8. Written as DNA, the CDR3 is TGTGCCAGCAGTCCGAGCGGGGTTGGTGAGACCCAGTACTTC. This sequence encodes CASSPSGVGETQYF.

The chain joins TRBV2 to TRBJ1-1, with D unresolved. Germline values: CDR1 SNHLY, CDR2 FYNNEI. V was trimmed by 10 bases and J by 1 base, leaving 13 bases between them. CDR3 length equals 13 residues. CDR3 loop: CATGYDKNTEAFF. CDR3 sequence (DNA): TGTGCCACCGGTTATGACAAGAACACTGAAGCTTTCTTT.

This sequence joins TRBV6-5 and TRBJ1-1, with a possible D match to TRBD1 (5 bases). This CDR3 is 12 amino acids long. The ends were cut back, 2 bases at V and 7 bases at J, with 8 bases in the middle. Germline loops: CDR1 MNHEY, CDR2 SVGAGI. In nucleotides, the CDR3 is TGTGCCAGCAGTTACCTTGACAGTGAAGCTTTCTTT. Its protein is CASSYLDSEAFF.

This clone was counted a single time. The V and J genes are TRBV6-5 and TRBJ1-2; tentatively, D is TRBD1 (6 bases). The germline gives CDR1 MNHEY, CDR2 SVGAGI. The V and J ends lost 0 bases and 8 bases respectively, with 16 bases between them. This CDR3 has 15 amino acids. The CDR3, as DNA: TGTGCCAGCAGTTACTCGATCAGGGGTTATGGAGGCTACACCTTC. It yields the protein CASSYSIRGYGGYTF.

The chain employs TRBV4-1 and TRBJ1-4; TRBD1 is a possible D gene (5 bases). The CDR3 spans 13 residues. The V end lost 1 base, the J end lost 7 bases, and 7 bases lay between the germline ends. CDR1 and CDR2 from the germline V gene are MGHRA and YSYEKL. The CDR3 loop is CASSQAQGEKLFF. The CDR3 DNA reads as TGCGCCAGCAGCCAAGCGCAGGGTGAAAAACTGTTTTTT.

The genes are TRBV9 and TRBJ1-1; D is possibly TRBD1 (6 bases). The V gene's germline CDR1 is SGDLS and CDR2 YYNGEE. V dropped 3 bases and J dropped 5 bases, with 14 bases sitting between them. The CDR3 has 14 residues. The CDR3 DNA reads TGTGCCAGCAGCGCCAGGGGCCGGATAACTGAAGCTTTCTTT. This sequence encodes CASSARGRITEAFF.

This clone was picked up a small number of times. This rearrangement joins TRBV4-1 to TRBJ1-1, with 7 bases fitting TRBD1. The CDR3 covers 14 residues. CDR1 and CDR2 (germline): MGHRA, YSYEKL. The V and J ends lost 4 bases and 3 bases, in that order; junction bases with no gene match: 5. The CDR3 spells CASSPDRVYTEAFF. In nucleotides, the CDR3 is TGCGCCAGCAGCCCTGACAGGGTATACACTGAAGCTTTCTTT.

The CDR3 loop is CASSQVSGETQYF. CDR3 in DNA: TGTGCCAGCAGCCAGGTATCAGGGGAGACCCAGTACTTC. The chain joins TRBV11-3 to TRBJ2-5; the D gene is possibly TRBD1 (5 bases). The germline CDR1 and CDR2 sequences are SGHNT and YENEEA. The germline V and J ends were trimmed by 5 bases and 5 bases, with 12 bases remaining between them. The CDR3 contains 13 residues.

The J gene is TRBJ2-7, the V gene TRBV6-1; tentative D call: TRBD1 (5 bases). Germline V CDR1 and CDR2: MNHNS, SASEGT. The V end lost 2 bases, the J end lost 1 base, and 12 bases lay between the germline ends. The CDR3 is 15 amino acids. CDR3 sequence (DNA): TGTGCCAGCAGTGAAAGGGCCCAGGGTTCCTACGAGCAGTACTTC. Its protein product is CASSERAQGSYEQYF.

The chain links TRBV4-1 to TRBJ1-4; 10 nucleotides match TRBD1. From germline, CDR1 is MGHRA and CDR2 YSYEKL. The CDR3 is 15 residues long. Unmatched junction bases numbered 10, after V lost 7 bases and J lost 8 bases. The CDR3 bases are TGCGCCAGCACCTCGATCCGGACAGGGGGAGAAAAACTGTTTTTT. Protein sequence: CASTSIRTGGEKLFF.

The chain recombines TRBV3-1 (or the pseudogene TRBV3-2) with TRBJ2-7, with D perhaps matching TRBD1 (5 bases). V lost 1 base, J lost 2 bases, and 9 bases lay in between. The CDR3 is 14 amino acids. Germline CDR1 is LGHDT and CDR2 is YNNKEL (reference sequence). The CDR3 sequence: CASSQVTGPYEQYF. CDR3 nucleotide sequence: TGTGCCAGCAGCCAAGTAACAGGCCCCTACGAGCAGTACTTC.

V is TRBV4-1 and J is TRBJ1-2, with D possibly matching TRBD1 (5 bases). In germline, CDR1 is MGHRA, CDR2 YSYEKL. V was clipped by 4 bases and J by 2 bases, with 11 bases between them. The CDR3 is 14 residues long. CDR3 in amino acids: CASSPSEGNYGYTF. The CDR3 DNA sequence: TGCGCCAGCAGCCCTTCGGAGGGGAACTATGGCTACACCTTC.

The chain has TRBV4-2 and TRBJ2-7; D is undetermined. The CDR3 has 15 amino acids. Germline V lookup: CDR1 LGHNA, CDR2 YNFKEQ. V lost 0 bases, J lost 3 bases, and 12 bases lay in between. The CDR3 region has the DNA TGTGCCAGCAGCCAAGATTTGATGGCGGACTACGAGCAGTACTTC. Translating it yields CASSQDLMADYEQYF.

A single count supports this clone. The chain couples TRBV5-4 to TRBJ2-4, with TRBD2 matching over 8 bases. CDR1 and CDR2 (germline): SGHNT, YYREEE (reference sequence). The V gene end was trimmed by 5 bases and the J gene end by 1 base; junction bases not matched to a gene: 8. This CDR3 region has 16 residues. CDR3 DNA sequence: TGTGCCAGCAGTTTCGGAGCGGGGGATGCCAAAAACATTCAGTACTTC. Translated: CASSFGAGDAKNIQYF.